The clone carrying this T cell receptor beta chain has just a few counts. Its antigen is unknown. The data were taken from a study of CD8 T cells in ankylosing spondylitis. Whole-study findings and limits: Earlier literature documents some of the motif variants in reactive arthritis synovial fluid and blood. Seemingly characteristic of ankylosing spondylitis blood was a TCR beta motif consisting of several highly homologous variants.

In TCRdb, the 5' RACE reads were re-called with MiXCR into one record per CDR3 protein. The table lists 400,000 to 450,000 distinct CDR3 sequences, approximately 17% of them singletons. Between the trimmed V and J ends, which lost 0 bases and 9 bases, there was a span of 9 bases. The CDR3 is made up of 12 amino acids. Germline V lookup: CDR1 GTSNPN, CDR2 SVGIG (reference sequence). The source of this sequence is a male donor with ankylosing spondylitis. Sequencing used blood, either unsorted or a sorted T cell fraction (not recorded which). The V call is TRBV30, the J call TRBJ2-1; either TRBD1 or TRBD2 may fit D (5 bases each). The CDR3, as DNA: TGTGCCTGGAGTGTACTAGGGGTTGAGCAGTTCTTC. Translated, it gives CAWSVLGVEQFF.